This T cell receptor beta chain was observed in a study of cytomegalovirus exposure and HLA in healthy donors. General study results and limits: The study assumed roughly uniform donor sequencing depth for presence/absence analyses. Most CMV-associated TCR beta chains were later found to appear HLA-restricted. Among TCR sequences, most were rare, though some public TCRs appeared in many donors.

V was cut by 3 bases and J by 0 bases, with 3 bases left in between. The CDR3 is made up of 13 amino acids. Germline V gene lookup returns CDR1 MDHEN and CDR2 SYDVKM. This clone showed up just a few times. The antigen remains unidentified. The PCR employed 60 Vbeta primers together with 13 Jbeta primers. Per the authors' pipeline: There were about 88 million unique TCR beta chains by a later count, and about 12 million of them were shared. Profiling relied on immunoSEQ multiplex PCR, and the TCRdb table lists in-frame clones only, not all of them. The V and J calls and the clone size are those of that table, but D and trimming were determined from the DNA. The sample lists about 130,000 clones, around three quarters seen once, with roughly 13% in the top ten.

This chain joins TRBV28 and TRBJ1-5; D remains unclear. The TCR comes from a woman aged 40 to 50 in good health and CMV-seropositive. The sample taken for sequencing was PBMCs. The CDR3 spells CASSFLSNQPQHF. CDR3 in DNA: TGTGCCAGCAGTTTCCTTAGCAATCAGCCCCAGCATTTT. Supplemented by reference TRBV28 and TRBJ1-5, the full variable domain reads DVKVTQSSRYLVKRTGEKVFLECVQDMDHENMFWYRQDPGLGLRLIYFSYDVKMKEKGDIPEGYSVSREKKERFSLILESASTNQTSMYLCASSFLSNQPQHFGDGTRLSIL.